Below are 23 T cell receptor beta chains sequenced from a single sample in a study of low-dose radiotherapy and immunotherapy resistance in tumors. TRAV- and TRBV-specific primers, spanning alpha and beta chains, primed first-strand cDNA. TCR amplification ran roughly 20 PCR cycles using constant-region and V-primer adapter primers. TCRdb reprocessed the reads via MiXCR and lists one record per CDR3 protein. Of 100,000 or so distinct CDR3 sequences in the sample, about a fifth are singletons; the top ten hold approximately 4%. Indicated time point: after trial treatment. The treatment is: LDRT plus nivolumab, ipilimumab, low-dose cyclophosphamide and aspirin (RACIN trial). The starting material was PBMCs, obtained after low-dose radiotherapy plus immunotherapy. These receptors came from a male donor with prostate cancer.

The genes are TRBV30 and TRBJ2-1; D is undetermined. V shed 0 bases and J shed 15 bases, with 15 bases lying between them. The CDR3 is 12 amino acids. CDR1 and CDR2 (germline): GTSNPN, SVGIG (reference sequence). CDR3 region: CAWSVRGDVGFF. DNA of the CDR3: TGTGCCTGGAGTGTACGAGGAGACGTTGGGTTCTTC.

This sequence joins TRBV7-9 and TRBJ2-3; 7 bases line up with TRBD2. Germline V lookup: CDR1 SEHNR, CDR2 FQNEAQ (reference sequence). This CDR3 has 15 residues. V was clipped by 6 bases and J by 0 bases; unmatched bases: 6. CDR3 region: CASRPGGSSTDTQYF. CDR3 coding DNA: TGTGCCAGCAGGCCCGGGGGGTCTAGCACAGATACGCAGTATTTT.

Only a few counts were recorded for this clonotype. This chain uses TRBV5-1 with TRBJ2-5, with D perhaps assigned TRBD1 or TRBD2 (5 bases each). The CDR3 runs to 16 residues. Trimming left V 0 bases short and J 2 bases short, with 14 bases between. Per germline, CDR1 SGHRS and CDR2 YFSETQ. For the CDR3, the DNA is TGCGCCAGCAGCTTGGAAGGGGTCGGGGCTCAAGAGACCCAGTACTTC. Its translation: CASSLEGVGAQETQYF.

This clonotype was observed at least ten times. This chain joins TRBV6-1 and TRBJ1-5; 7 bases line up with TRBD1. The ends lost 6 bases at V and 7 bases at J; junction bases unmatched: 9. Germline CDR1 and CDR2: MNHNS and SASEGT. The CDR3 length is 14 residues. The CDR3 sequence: CASSPDRALQPQHF. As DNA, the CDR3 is TGTGCCAGCAGCCCTGACAGGGCCCTGCAGCCCCAGCATTTT.

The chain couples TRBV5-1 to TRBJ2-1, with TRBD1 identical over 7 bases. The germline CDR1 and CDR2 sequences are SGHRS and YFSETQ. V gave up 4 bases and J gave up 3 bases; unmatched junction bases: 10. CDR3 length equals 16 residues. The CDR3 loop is CASSPRDSANYNEQFF. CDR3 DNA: TGCGCCAGCAGCCCCAGGGACAGCGCAAACTACAATGAGCAGTTCTTC.

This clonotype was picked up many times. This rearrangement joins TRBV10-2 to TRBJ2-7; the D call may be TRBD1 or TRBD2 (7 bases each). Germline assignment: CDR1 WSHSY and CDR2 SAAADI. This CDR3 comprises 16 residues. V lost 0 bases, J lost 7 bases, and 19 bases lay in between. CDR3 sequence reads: CASSESQGGLTREQYF. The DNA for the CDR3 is TGCGCCAGCAGTGAGTCGCAGGGGGGGCTTACTAGGGAGCAGTACTTC.

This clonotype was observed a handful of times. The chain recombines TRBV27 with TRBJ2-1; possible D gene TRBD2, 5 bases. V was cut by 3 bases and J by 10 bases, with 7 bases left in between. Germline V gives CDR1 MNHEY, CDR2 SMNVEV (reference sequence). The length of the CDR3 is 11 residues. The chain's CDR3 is CASSFTGEQFF. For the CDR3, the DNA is TGTGCCAGCAGTTTTACGGGGGAGCAGTTCTTC.

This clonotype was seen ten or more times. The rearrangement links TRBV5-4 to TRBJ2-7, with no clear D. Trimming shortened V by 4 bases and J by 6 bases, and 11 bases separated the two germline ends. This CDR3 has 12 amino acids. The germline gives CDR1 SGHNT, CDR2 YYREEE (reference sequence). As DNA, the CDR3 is TGTGCCAGCAGCCCCCGAGTTGGCGAGCAGTACTTC. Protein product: CASSPRVGEQYF.

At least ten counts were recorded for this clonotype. CDR3 sequence (DNA): TGTGCCAGCAGCCAGTGGACTAGCGGGGGCACAGATACGCAGTATTTT. It codes for CASSQWTSGGTDTQYF. The chain joins TRBV14 to TRBJ2-3, with 12 nucleotides matching TRBD2. CDR3 length: 16 residues. Germline V gives CDR1 SGHDN, CDR2 FVKESK. With 3 bases clipped from V and 1 base from J, the junction kept 2 bases outside the gene matches.

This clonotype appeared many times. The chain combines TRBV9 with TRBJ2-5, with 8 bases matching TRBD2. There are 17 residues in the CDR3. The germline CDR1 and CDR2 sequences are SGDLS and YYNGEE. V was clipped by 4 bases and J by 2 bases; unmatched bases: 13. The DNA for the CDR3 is TGTGCCAGCAGCACCCACGGGGCGGAGCGGGGGCAAGAGACCCAGTACTTC. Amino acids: CASSTHGAERGQETQYF.

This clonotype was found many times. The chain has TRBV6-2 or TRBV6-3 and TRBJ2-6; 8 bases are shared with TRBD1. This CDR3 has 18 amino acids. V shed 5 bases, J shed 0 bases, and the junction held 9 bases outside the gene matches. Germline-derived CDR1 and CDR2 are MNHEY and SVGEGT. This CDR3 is CASSATGGRLSGANVLTF. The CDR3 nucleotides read TGTGCCAGCAGTGCAACAGGGGGTCGCCTCTCTGGGGCCAACGTCCTGACTTTC.

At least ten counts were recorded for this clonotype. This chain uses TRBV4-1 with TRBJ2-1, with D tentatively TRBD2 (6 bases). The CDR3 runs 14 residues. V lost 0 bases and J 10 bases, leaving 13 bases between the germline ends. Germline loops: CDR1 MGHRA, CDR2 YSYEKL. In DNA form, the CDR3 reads TGCGCCAGCAGCCAAGATCAGGGAGGAATCGAGCAGTTCTTC. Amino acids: CASSQDQGGIEQFF.

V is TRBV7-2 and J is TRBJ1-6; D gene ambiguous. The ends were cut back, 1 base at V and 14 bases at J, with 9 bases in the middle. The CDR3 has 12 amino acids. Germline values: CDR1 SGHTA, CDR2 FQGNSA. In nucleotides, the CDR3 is TGTGCCAGCAGCTTAGAAGCGGTTGCCCTCCACTTT. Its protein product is CASSLEAVALHF.

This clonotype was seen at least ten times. DNA for the CDR3: TGTGCCAGCGGAAGAGGGCCAAACGAGCAGTACTTC. This translates into CASGRGPNEQYF. The rearrangement links TRBV12-3 or TRBV12-4 to TRBJ2-7; D is possibly TRBD2 (5 bases). The ends were cut back, 8 bases at V and 5 bases at J, with 13 bases in the middle. This CDR3 spans 12 amino acids.

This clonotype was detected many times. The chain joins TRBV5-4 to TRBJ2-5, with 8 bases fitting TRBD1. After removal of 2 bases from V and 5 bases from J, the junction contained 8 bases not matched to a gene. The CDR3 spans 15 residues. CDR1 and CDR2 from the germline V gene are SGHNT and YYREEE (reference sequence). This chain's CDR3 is CASSFSPDRDETQYF. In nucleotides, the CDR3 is TGTGCCAGCAGCTTTTCCCCGGACAGGGATGAGACCCAGTACTTC.

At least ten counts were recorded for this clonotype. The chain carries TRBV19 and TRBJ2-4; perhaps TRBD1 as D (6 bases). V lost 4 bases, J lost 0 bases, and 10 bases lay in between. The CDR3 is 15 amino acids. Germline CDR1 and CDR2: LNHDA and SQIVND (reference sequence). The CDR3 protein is CASSREGGAKNIQYF. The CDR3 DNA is TGTGCCAGTAGTAGAGAAGGGGGAGCCAAAAACATTCAGTACTTC.

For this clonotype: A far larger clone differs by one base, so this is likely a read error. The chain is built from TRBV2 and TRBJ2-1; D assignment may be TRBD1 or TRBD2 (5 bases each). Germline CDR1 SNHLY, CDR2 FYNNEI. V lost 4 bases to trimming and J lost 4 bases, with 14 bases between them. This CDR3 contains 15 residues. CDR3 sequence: CASSARERKYNEQFF. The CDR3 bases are TGTGCCAGCAGTGCCAGGGAGCGAAAGTACAATGAGCAGTTCTTC.

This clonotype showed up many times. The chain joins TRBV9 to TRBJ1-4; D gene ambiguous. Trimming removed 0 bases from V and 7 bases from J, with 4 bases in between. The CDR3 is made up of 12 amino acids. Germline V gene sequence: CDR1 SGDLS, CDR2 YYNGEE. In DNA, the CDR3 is TGTGCCAGCAGCGTAGAGGGTGAAAAACTGTTTTTT. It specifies CASSVEGEKLFF.

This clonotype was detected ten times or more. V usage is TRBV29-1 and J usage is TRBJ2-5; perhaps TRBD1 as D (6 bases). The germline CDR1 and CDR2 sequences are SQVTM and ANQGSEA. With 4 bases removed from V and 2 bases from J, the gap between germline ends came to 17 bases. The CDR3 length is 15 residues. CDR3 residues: CSVVSGQGWQETQYF. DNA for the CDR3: TGCAGCGTTGTTTCCGGTCAGGGGTGGCAAGAGACCCAGTACTTC.

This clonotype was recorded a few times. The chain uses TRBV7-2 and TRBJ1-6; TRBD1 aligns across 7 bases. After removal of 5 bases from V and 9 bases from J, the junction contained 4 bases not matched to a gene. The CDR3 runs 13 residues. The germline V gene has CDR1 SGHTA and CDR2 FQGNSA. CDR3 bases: TGTGCCAGCAGCCAACGACAGGGTTCACCCCTCCACTTT. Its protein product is CASSQRQGSPLHF.

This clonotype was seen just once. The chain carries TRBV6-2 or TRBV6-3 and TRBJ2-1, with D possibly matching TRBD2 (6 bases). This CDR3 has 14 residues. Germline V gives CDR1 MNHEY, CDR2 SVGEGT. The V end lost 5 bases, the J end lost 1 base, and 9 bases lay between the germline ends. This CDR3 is CASSVGGSYNEQFF. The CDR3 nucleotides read TGTGCCAGCAGTGTTGGGGGGTCCTACAATGAGCAGTTCTTC.

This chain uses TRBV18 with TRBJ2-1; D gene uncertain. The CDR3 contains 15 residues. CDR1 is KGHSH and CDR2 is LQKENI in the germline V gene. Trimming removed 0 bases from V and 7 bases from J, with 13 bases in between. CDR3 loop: CASSPPMPLGNEQFF. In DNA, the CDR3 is TGTGCCAGCTCACCACCTATGCCCCTGGGGAATGAGCAGTTCTTC.

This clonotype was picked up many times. In DNA form, the CDR3 reads TGTGCCAGCAGCTTTCCGGGACTAGGCCCCGGGGAGCTGTTTTTT. It yields the protein CASSFPGLGPGELFF. J is TRBJ2-2 and V is TRBV11-2; 8 bases map to TRBD2. Losses at the gene ends were 3 bases for V and 6 bases for J; bases not matched to a gene: 6. The CDR3 totals 15 residues. Per germline, CDR1 SGHAT and CDR2 FQNNGV.